Listed here are 23 T cell receptor delta chains from one sample, sequenced in a study of Vδ1+ human thymocytes. Study results and limitations: Thymic TRG and TRD repertoires appeared highly polyclonal.

Extracted RNA was reverse transcribed into cDNA. The CDR3 regions were amplified by multiplex PCR from V-gene primers to a constant-region primer. TCRdb re-called the multiplex PCR reads via CATT. The table has roughly 56,000 delta-chain clones, less than 15% seen once. No antigens are known for them. The sample taken for sequencing was Vdelta1+ gamma-delta thymocytes from the thymus. As for subset: FACS-sorted CD3+ TCRalphabeta- TCRVdelta1+ TCRVdelta2- thymocytes. These receptors came from a girl under three years old who had congenital heart surgery.

The chain has TRDV1 and TRDJ1; 10 bases are a match to TRDD3. Per germline, CDR1 TSWWSYY and CDR2 QGS. J gave up 0 bases and V 0 bases, and 10 bases lay outside the gene matches. The CDR3 covers 19 residues. In nucleotides, the CDR3 is TGTGCTCTTGGGGAACTCCCACTGGGGGATGGATCGTACACCGATAAACTCATCTTT. This sequence encodes CALGELPLGDGSYTDKLIF.

This clone appeared a few times. The chain combines TRDV1 with TRDJ1, with TRDD3 identical over 11 bases. Losses at the gene ends were 7 bases for V and 1 base for J; bases not matched to a gene: 23. The CDR3 totals 21 residues. Germline V gives CDR1 TSWWSYY, CDR2 QGS. The CDR3 nucleotides read TGTGCTCTTGATGCCTCCTCCAATATACCTGGGGGATACCGCTTCACCGATAAACTCATCTTT. Its protein is CALDASSNIPGGYRFTDKLIF.

This clone was observed a handful of times. V gene TRDV1 combines with J gene TRDJ1; D is possibly TRDD3 (6 bases). This CDR3 is built from 14 residues. Per germline, CDR1 TSWWSYY and CDR2 QGS. The CDR3 here is CALFQGEYTDKLIF. The CDR3 DNA follows: TGTGCCTTATTTCAGGGGGAATACACCGATAAACTCATCTTT.

The V call is TRDV1, the J call TRDJ1; 7 bases fit TRDD3. Trimming took 2 bases from V and 2 from J; bases not matched to a gene: 29. Germline CDR1 is TSWWSYY and CDR2 is QGS. The CDR3 loop spans 23 amino acids. This CDR3 reads CALGEMAHSRIADVELGTDKLIF. CDR3 coding DNA: TGTGCTCTTGGGGAAATGGCCCATAGCCGCATAGCCGATGTAGAACTGGGGACCGATAAACTCATCTTT.

The rearrangement joins TRDV2 to TRDJ1; 10 bases line up with TRDD3. V gave up 3 bases and J gave up 0 bases; unmatched junction bases: 18. The CDR3 has 20 amino acids. The germline gives CDR1 GEAIGNYY, CDR2 EKD. The CDR3 region is CACDAVLHRGIRLNTDKLIF. For the CDR3, the DNA is TGTGCCTGTGACGCCGTCCTACACAGGGGGATACGCCTGAACACCGATAAACTCATCTTT.

This clone was counted between two and nine times. A junction boundary mismatches the germline segment, possibly from a read error. The chain uses TRDV1 and TRDJ1; 13 nucleotides match TRDD3. CDR1 is TSWWSYY, CDR2 QGS, per germline. The CDR3 covers 27 residues. This chain's CDR3 is CALGELDPTFREDTGGYGAQYTDKLIF. The CDR3 DNA follows: TGTGCTCTTGGCGAACTAGACCCCACTTTTCGCGAAGATACTGGGGGATACGGGGCCCAGTACACCGATAAACTCATCTTT.

In the case of this clone: It may be a read error: a sequence one base away is much more abundant. This rearrangement joins TRDV2 to TRDJ1; the match to TRDD3 covers 11 bases. The CDR3 sequence is 20 residues long. V shed 4 bases and J 0 bases; nucleotides not matched to a gene: 18. Germline V gene lookup returns CDR1 GEAIGNYY and CDR2 EKD. The CDR3 DNA sequence: TGTGCCTGTGAGACCGCGGGTTGCTGGGGGATACCCAAGTACACCGATAAACTCATCTTT. Its protein product is CACETAGCWGIPKYTDKLIF.

This clone was observed at least ten times. The V call is TRAV29/DV5, the J call TRDJ1; 10 bases match TRDD3. This CDR3 comprises 20 residues. V was pared by 0 bases and J by 4 bases, with 21 bases of the junction left unmatched. Germline V gene data show CDR1 as NSMFDY and CDR2 as ISSIKDK. The CDR3 here is CAASEISFLSTGGLGDKLIF. CDR3 nucleotide sequence: TGTGCAGCAAGCGAAATATCCTTCCTAAGTACTGGGGGATTGGGCGATAAACTCATCTTT.

The chain has TRDV1 and TRDJ1; D is perhaps TRDD3 (6 bases). Deletions cut 2 bases from V and 4 bases from J, with 29 bases between. The germline V gene encodes CDR1 TSWWSYY and CDR2 QGS. CDR3 length: 20 residues. The CDR3 DNA reads TGTGCTCTTGGGGAATTTCATTGGCCCCGATACGAGGGTTGTGTCGATAAACTCATCTTT. Protein sequence: CALGEFHWPRYEGCVDKLIF.

V gene TRDV1 combines with J gene TRDJ1; 9 nucleotides align to TRDD3. Germline lookup yields CDR1 TSWWSYY and CDR2 QGS. This CDR3 is 18 amino acids long. The V gene end was trimmed by 2 bases and the J gene end by 0 bases; junction bases not matched to a gene: 10. The CDR3 sequence: CALGESVRGYGYTDKLIF. CDR3 coding DNA: TGTGCTCTTGGGGAATCGGTGAGGGGATACGGGTACACCGATAAACTCATCTTT.

This clone was counted between two and nine times. This rearrangement joins TRDV2 to TRDJ1; possibly TRDD3 for D (5 bases). V was trimmed by 5 bases and J by 2 bases, leaving 17 bases between them. CDR1 and CDR2 (germline): GEAIGNYY, EKD. The CDR3 is 15 residues long. The CDR3 spells CACVRGVQYTDKLIF. The CDR3 region has the DNA TGTGCCTGTGTGAGGGGGGTCCAGTATACCGATAAACTCATCTTT.

Only a few counts were recorded for this clone. This chain links TRDV2 with TRDJ1; no clear D gene. The V gene lost 3 bases and the J gene lost 11 bases, with 30 bases spanning the gap. There are 17 residues in the CDR3. In germline, CDR1 is GEAIGNYY, CDR2 EKD. In DNA, the CDR3 is TGTGCCTGTGACTCACCGAAGTACCTCGTAAACACGCGAGGGCTCATCTTT. This gives the protein CACDSPKYLVNTRGLIF.

This clone came up a few times. The genes are TRDV1 and TRDJ1; 7 bases are a match to TRDD3. This CDR3 contains 22 residues. With 0 bases clipped from V and 0 bases from J, the junction kept 22 bases outside the gene matches. CDR1 and CDR2 from the germline V gene are TSWWSYY and QGS. CDR3 in amino acids: CALGELREPRLGTGANTDKLIF. CDR3 sequence (DNA): TGTGCTCTTGGGGAACTAAGAGAGCCAAGACTGGGGACGGGTGCGAACACCGATAAACTCATCTTT.

V gene TRDV1 combines with J gene TRDJ2, with 9 bases fitting TRDD3. The CDR3 has 21 residues. In germline, CDR1 is TSWWSYY, CDR2 QGS. V lost 2 bases and J lost 3; bases outside the gene matches: 19. Here the CDR3 DNA reads TGTGCTCTTGGGGAATTAAGGCTCCGGAAAGGACTGGGGGACGTGACAGCACAACTCTTCTTT. Translation gives CALGELRLRKGLGDVTAQLFF.

V usage is TRDV1 and J usage is TRDJ1, with 9 bases aligning to TRDD3. This CDR3 has 19 residues. Germline V gene sequence: CDR1 TSWWSYY, CDR2 QGS. Losses at the gene ends were 0 bases for V and 4 bases for J; bases not matched to a gene: 15. CDR3 protein: CALGELKGPVGDNNDKLIF. The CDR3 DNA is TGTGCTCTTGGGGAACTGAAGGGCCCAGTGGGGGATAACAACGATAAACTCATCTTT.

The table lists this clone with a few counts. The chain couples TRDV1 to TRDJ1, with D perhaps matching TRDD3 (5 bases). Trimming shortened V by 6 bases and J by 10 bases, and 30 bases separated the two germline ends. Germline CDR1 and CDR2: TSWWSYY and QGS. CDR3 length: 17 residues. CDR3 amino acids: CALGPFMNRATGEGLIF. For the CDR3, the DNA is TGTGCTCTTGGTCCCTTTATGAATCGCGCTACTGGTGAAGGACTCATCTTT.

This clone is deemed medium-sized (0.01 to 0.1%). This sequence joins TRDV2 and TRDJ2; TRDD3 aligns across 10 bases. From germline, CDR1 is GEAIGNYY and CDR2 EKD. V dropped 0 bases and J dropped 6; count of bases not matched to a gene: 18. The CDR3 is 20 residues long. The CDR3, as DNA: TGTGCCTGTGACACCGGTTCCGTACTGGGGGATCGAATTAAGGCAGCACAACTCTTCTTT. As protein: CACDTGSVLGDRIKAAQLFF.

This clone was detected only a few times. The chain carries TRDV1 and TRDJ1; 7 positions match TRDD3. The J segment lost 0 bases and the V segment lost 0 bases, leaving 22 bases of the junction unmatched. This CDR3 is 22 amino acids long. Germline-derived CDR1 and CDR2 are TSWWSYY and QGS. The CDR3, as DNA: TGTGCTCTTGGGGAACTAGACAGAGATCTGGGGGGTAACCCCAAGTACACCGATAAACTCATCTTT. This translates into CALGELDRDLGGNPKYTDKLIF.

This clone was detected only a few times. V and J are TRDV1 and TRDJ1; TRDD3 matches at 8 bases. J gave up 0 bases and V 2 bases, and 14 bases lay outside the gene matches. Germline-derived CDR1 and CDR2 are TSWWSYY and QGS. This CDR3 region has 19 residues. CDR3 loop: CALGEIKGTGGIYTDKLIF. CDR3 bases: TGTGCTCTTGGGGAAATCAAGGGTACTGGGGGGATCTACACCGATAAACTCATCTTT.

This clone came up a few times. The genes are TRDV1 and TRDJ1, with D tentatively TRDD3 (6 bases). Trimming removed 0 bases at V and 0 bases at J, with 26 bases between. Germline values: CDR1 TSWWSYY, CDR2 QGS. The CDR3 covers 21 residues. CDR3 DNA sequence: TGTGCTCTTGGGGAACTATGGGGGCTGTCTACGAGGATCCGGGACACCGATAAACTCATCTTT. Translating it yields CALGELWGLSTRIRDTDKLIF.

Notes on this clone: A much larger clone sits a single nucleotide away, making a read error possible. The chain employs TRDV2 and TRDJ1; tentative D call: TRDD3 (5 bases). Per the germline V gene, CDR1 is GEAIGNYY and CDR2 is EKD. This CDR3 is built from 17 residues. The CDR3 nucleotides read TGTGCCTGTGGTCGGATGGGACGAAAGATACACACCGAAAAACTCATCTTT. As protein: CACGRMGRKIHTEKLIF.

With respect to this clone: A read error may explain this, as a much larger clone is one base away. The chain recombines TRDV2 with TRDJ1; maybe TRDD3 (6 bases). Germline loops: CDR1 GEAIGNYY, CDR2 EKD. V dropped 2 bases and J dropped 11 bases, with 32 bases sitting between them. This CDR3 spans 18 amino acids. The CDR3 nucleotides are TGTGCCTGTGACATCGGGCTAAAGTACGGCGGGGGACATATGAGGCTCATCTTT. Its translation: CACDIGLKYGGGHMRLIF.

This clone is termed medium-sized (0.01 to 0.1%). The V gene is TRDV2, the J gene TRDJ1; 9 bases agree with TRDD3. The CDR3 runs to 17 residues. Germline V gives CDR1 GEAIGNYY, CDR2 EKD. V lost 0 bases, J lost 9 bases, and 16 bases stayed unmatched. CDR3 nucleotide sequence: TGTGCCTGTGACACCGGTACCTGGGGGATTCTGGTACGGGAACTCATCTTT. Its translation: CACDTGTWGILVRELIF.